This is a list of T cell receptor beta chains from one sample in a study of beta chain features in type 1 diabetes. TCRdb's copy holds only in-frame clones and misses some; the assay was immunoSEQ multiplex PCR. There are approximately 470,000 clones in the sample; approximately 28% occur only once, and about 0.06% lies in the top ten. The sequenced material came from naive CD4+ T cells from blood. The receptors derive from a man between 18 and 35 years old in good health. Both conserved end residues are part of each CDR3. D genes are given only for firm matches. Clone size appears in some rows only: once, few, many, or a class for an expanded clone.

d_call,v_call,clone_size,j_call,cdr3_nt,cdr3_aa
TRBD2,TRBV25-1,-,TRBJ2-1,TGTGCCAGCAGTGAATTTATAGCGGGTGAGCAGTTCTTC,CASSEFIAGEQFF
TRBD2,TRBV28,few,TRBJ2-1,TGTGCCAGTTCCCCCGCGGGGGGAGGTGGGTACAATGAGCAGTTCTTC,CASSPAGGGGYNEQFF
-,TRBV6-5,-,TRBJ2-1,TGTGCCAGCAGTCTTAGCGTTAGCTCCTACAATGAGCAGTTCTTC,CASSLSVSSYNEQFF
-,TRBV30,few,TRBJ2-3,TGTGCCTGGACACTGGGCACAGATACGCAGTATTTT,CAWTLGTDTQYF
-,TRBV5-1,-,TRBJ2-7,TGCGCCAGCAGCGCAAGGAGTGTGCAAGCCTACGAGCAGTACTTC,CASSARSVQAYEQYF
TRBD2,TRBV10-3,few,TRBJ2-1,TGTGCCATGGCCACTAGCGCACCCTACAATGAGCAGTTCTTC,CAMATSAPYNEQFF
-,TRBV21-1,-,TRBJ2-3,TGTGCCAGCAGCAGCCAGCGGGAGGAGCCAGATACGCAGTATTTT,CASSSQREEPDTQYF
TRBD1,TRBV25-1,few,TRBJ1-1,TGTGCCAGCAGGGAATACCGGGACAGTACTGAAGCTTTCTTT,CASREYRDSTEAFF
-,TRBV25-1,-,TRBJ2-1,TGTGCCAGCAGTGAATTTGGCGGCAGCTCCTACAATGAGCAGTTCTTC,CASSEFGGSSYNEQFF
TRBD1,TRBV5-1,-,TRBJ2-3,TGCGCCAGCAGCCCCCGGGACAGGGAGACAGATACGCAGTATTTT,CASSPRDRETDTQYF
TRBD1,TRBV29-1,-,TRBJ2-3,TGCAGCGTTGGCCGGGGGACAGGGGGCACAGATACGCAGTATTTT,CSVGRGTGGTDTQYF
TRBD2,TRBV29-1,few,TRBJ2-5,TGCAGCGTTGTGGCTAGCGGGAGTGAGACCCAGTACTTC,CSVVASGSETQYF
TRBD2,TRBV29-1,-,TRBJ2-7,TGCAGCGTCGGTGGGAGTGTACTAGCGGGGGCCTCCGAGCAGTACTTC,CSVGGSVLAGASEQYF
-,TRBV29-1,few,TRBJ1-1,TGCAGCTCAACCTTGGGGGGGACTGAAGCTTTCTTT,CSSTLGGTEAFF
-,TRBV10-3,-,TRBJ2-6,TGTGCCATCAGTGAGTCGCGCGGCTTTGGGGCCAACGTCCTGACTTTC,CAISESRGFGANVLTF
TRBD2,TRBV4-3,few,TRBJ2-5,TGCGCCAGCAGCCCCACGGGAGGCCAGACCCAGTACTTC,CASSPTGGQTQYF
TRBD1,TRBV5-1,few,TRBJ2-7,TGCGCCAGCAGCTCCGACAGGGCTTACTACGAGCAGTACTTC,CASSSDRAYYEQYF
-,TRBV30,few,TRBJ2-4,TGTGCCTGGAGGGCAGGATCCCACATTCAGTACTTC,CAWRAGSHIQYF
TRBD1,TRBV2,-,TRBJ2-7,TGTGCCAGCAGCGGGACAGGGGCTGGCTACGAGCAGTACTTC,CASSGTGAGYEQYF
TRBD2,TRBV28,-,TRBJ2-1,TGTGCCAGCAGTCCCCTAGCGGGGGGGTACAATGAGCAGTTCTTC,CASSPLAGGYNEQFF
TRBD1,TRBV29-1,few,TRBJ1-2,TGCAGCGGAACACAGGGGGATGGCTACACCTTC,CSGTQGDGYTF